Included here is one T cell receptor (beta chain) sequence, with context. The method was immunoSEQ multiplex PCR; TCRdb's version includes in-frame clones alone and lacks a portion of them. In the table there are about 610,000 clones, 96% of which are singletons. V shed 4 bases, J shed 6 bases, and the junction held 6 bases outside the gene matches. Germline V gives CDR1 SQVTM, CDR2 ANQGSEA. The CDR3 covers 13 residues. The sample comes from a study of shared clonotypes between healthy human individuals. Study overall: Three CD4 naive, three CD4 memory, two CD8 naive and one CD8 memory plate were used per donor.

Naive CD8 cells, CD45RO-negative and positively selected for CCR7, excluded terminally differentiated effector memory CD45RA+ cells. Every donor was a Caucasian adult from Nashville, Tennessee. V is TRBV29-1 and J is TRBJ2-1; TRBD2 matches at 7 bases. The sample consisted of naive CD8+ T cells sorted from blood. This receptor was obtained from a woman younger than 45 in good health. The CDR3 nucleotides are TGCAGCGTTGGCGGGAGTGGTCCCAATGAGCAGTTCTTC. It yields the protein CSVGGSGPNEQFF.